This T cell receptor beta chain was obtained from a study of T cells in Graves' hyperthyroidism and ophthalmopathy. Overall study: Peripheral blood collection took place at initial diagnosis, before any treatment.

As regards this clonotype: The target antigen is unknown.

Researchers amplified the TCR beta CDR3 regions from RNA transcripts. First-round RT-PCR with HTBI primers amplified the TCR CDR3 region. One entry per CDR3 protein, called by TCRdb with MiXCR from the multiplex PCR reads. The data show about 53,000 distinct CDR3 sequences, with about 50% seen just once and around 12% held by the top ten. Clinical Activity Scores of at least 3, NOSPECS grades of at least 4 and durations under 3 months characterized ophthalmopathy patients. Study-level points and caveats: Separating ophthalmopathy from stable hyperthyroidism was achieved by a 13 V-J model.

The receptor was derived from a woman aged 25 to 39 with Graves' ophthalmopathy. Sequencing was carried out using blood.

The chain's CDR3 is CASSTGGGEKLFF. CDR3 nucleotide sequence: TGTGCCAGCAGCACCGGGGGGGGTGAAAAACTGTTTTTT. The rearrangement uses TRBV7-2 and TRBJ1-4, with D tentatively TRBD1 (5 bases). V shed 5 bases and J shed 7 bases, with 11 bases lying between them. This CDR3 contains 13 residues. Per the germline V gene, CDR1 is SGHTA and CDR2 is FQGNSA.